The entry below gives a single T cell receptor (beta chain) sequence along with its context. Its antigen is undetermined. Trimming cost V 10 bases and J 3 bases; bases outside gene matches: 5. The germline V gene has CDR1 MNHNS and CDR2 SASEGT. The CDR3 is 13 amino acids. Methods used by the authors: Filtering differed for immunoSEQ, which gave only junction sequences without quality scores. Here immunoSEQ multiplex PCR was the method, and the copy in TCRdb shows in-frame clones only, minus some. The V and J calls and clone size come from that table; D and trimming were worked out from the DNA. The table shows 2 million to 2.5 million clones, with approximately 95% occurring only once. These data belong to a study of shared clonotypes between healthy human individuals. Broader study findings: Generally, naive subsets came out with larger estimated richness than memory subsets. Measured sharing among donors was expected to vary with sequencing depth.

The chain has TRBV6-1 and TRBJ2-1, with 8 positions matching TRBD1. Specimen: naive CD4+ T cells sorted from blood. Subset indicated: CD45RA+ positively selected. This clonotype was sampled from a man between 18 and 35 years old in good health. This CDR3 reads CAIGTGLYNEQFF. CDR3 sequence (DNA): TGTGCCATAGGGACAGGACTCTACAATGAGCAGTTCTTC.